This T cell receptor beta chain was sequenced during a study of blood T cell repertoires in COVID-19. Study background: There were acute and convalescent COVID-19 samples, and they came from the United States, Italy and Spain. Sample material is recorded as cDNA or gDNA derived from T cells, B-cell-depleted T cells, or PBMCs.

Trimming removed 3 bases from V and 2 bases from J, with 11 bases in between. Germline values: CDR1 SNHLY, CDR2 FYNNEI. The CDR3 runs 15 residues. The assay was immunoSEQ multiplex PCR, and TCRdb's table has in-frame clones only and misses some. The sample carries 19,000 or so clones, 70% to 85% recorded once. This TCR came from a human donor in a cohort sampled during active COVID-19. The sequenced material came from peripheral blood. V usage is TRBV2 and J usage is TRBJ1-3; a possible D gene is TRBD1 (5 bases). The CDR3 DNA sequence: TGTGCCAGCAGTGAGGAGGGGATCCCTGGAAACACCATATATTTT. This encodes CASSEEGIPGNTIYF. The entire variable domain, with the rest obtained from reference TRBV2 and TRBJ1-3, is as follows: EPEVTQTPSHQVTQMGQEVILRCVPISNHLYFYWYRQILGQKVEFLVSFYNNEISEKSEIFDDQFSVERPDGSNFTLKIRSTKLEDSAMYFCASSEEGIPGNTIYFGEGSWLTVV.